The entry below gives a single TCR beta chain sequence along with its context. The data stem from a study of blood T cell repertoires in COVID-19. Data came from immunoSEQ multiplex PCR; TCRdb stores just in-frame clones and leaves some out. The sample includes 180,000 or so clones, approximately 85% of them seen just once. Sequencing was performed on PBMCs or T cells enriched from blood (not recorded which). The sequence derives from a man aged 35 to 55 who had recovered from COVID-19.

CDR3 protein: CAISTAGLMEAFF. CDR3 nucleotide sequence: TGTGCCATCTCAACGGCAGGTCTAATGGAAGCTTTCTTT. This chain joins TRBV7-8 and TRBJ1-1; no clear D gene. Trimming took off 10 bases at V and 8 bases at J, with 20 bases between the two ends. The CDR3 has 13 residues. The germline V gene has CDR1 SGHVS and CDR2 FQNEAQ.